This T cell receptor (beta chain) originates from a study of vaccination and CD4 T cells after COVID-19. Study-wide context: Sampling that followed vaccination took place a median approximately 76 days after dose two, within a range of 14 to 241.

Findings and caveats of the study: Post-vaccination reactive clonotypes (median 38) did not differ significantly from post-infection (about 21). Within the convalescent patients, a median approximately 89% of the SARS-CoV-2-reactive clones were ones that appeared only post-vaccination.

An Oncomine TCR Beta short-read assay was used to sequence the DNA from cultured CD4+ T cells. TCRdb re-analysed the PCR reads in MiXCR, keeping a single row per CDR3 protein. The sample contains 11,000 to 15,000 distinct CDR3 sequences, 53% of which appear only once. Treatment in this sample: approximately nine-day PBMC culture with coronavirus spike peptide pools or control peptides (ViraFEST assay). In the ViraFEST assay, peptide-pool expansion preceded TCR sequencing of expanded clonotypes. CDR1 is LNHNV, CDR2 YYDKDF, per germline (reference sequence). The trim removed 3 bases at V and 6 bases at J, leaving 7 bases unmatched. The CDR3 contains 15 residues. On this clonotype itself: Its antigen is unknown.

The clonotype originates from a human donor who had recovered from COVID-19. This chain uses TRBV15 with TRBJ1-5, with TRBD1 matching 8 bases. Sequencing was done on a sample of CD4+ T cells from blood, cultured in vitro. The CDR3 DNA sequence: TGTGCCACCAGCAGTCGGACAGGGTGGCGTCAGCCCCAGCATTTT. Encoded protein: CATSSRTGWRQPQHF.